Shown below are 30 T cell receptor beta chains from a single sample sequenced in a study of neurological immune-mediated disorders (dated by TCRdb to about 2019). This specimen's time point label, interpreted: longitudinal time-point 3. Library preparation employed 5' RACE. Data came from an Illumina HiSeq 2500. Clones were called with MiXCR by TCRdb after fastp trimmed the public reads at Q25, and only in-frame beta chains were retained. When rows share a CDR3 protein, they turn into one entry using the most common DNA and genes. The sample yields around 42,000 distinct CDR3 sequences; roughly 12% were counted once. Roughly 10% of the sample is held by the ten biggest clonotypes. Sequences were obtained from PBMCs. Receptors originate from a man aged 25 to 40 in good health.

This clonotype was counted ten times or more. The CDR3 bases are TGCAGTGCTAGAGTCCTACTAGCGGGAGACCGAGATACGCAGTATTTT. It translates to CSARVLLAGDRDTQYF. The chain joins TRBV20-1 to TRBJ2-3, with TRBD2 matching 11 bases. V shed 1 base, J shed 5 bases, and the junction held 8 bases outside the gene matches. Germline V CDR1 and CDR2: DFQATT, SNEGSKA (reference sequence). The CDR3 extends over 16 amino acids.

This clonotype was counted ten times or more. V gene TRBV5-1 combines with J gene TRBJ2-5; 7 bases align to TRBD1. Germline V gene lookup returns CDR1 SGHRS and CDR2 YFSETQ. This CDR3 is 17 amino acids long. Trimming removed 1 base from V and 5 bases from J; junction bases left unmatched: 14. CDR3 amino acids: CASSLRTPDRPGETQYF. The CDR3 DNA reads as TGCGCCAGCAGCTTGCGAACCCCGGACAGGCCGGGGGAGACCCAGTACTTC.

Judged by abundance, this clonotype is medium-sized. The chain has TRBV10-3 and TRBJ2-1; D gene ambiguous. CDR1 and CDR2 (germline): ENHRY, SYGVKD. CDR3 length: 13 residues. Deletions cut 6 bases from V and 9 bases from J, with 15 bases between. The CDR3 protein is CAISDTNGPEQFF. DNA for the CDR3: TGTGCCATCAGCGATACCAATGGTCCTGAGCAGTTCTTC.

This clonotype was recorded many times. The chain uses TRBV20-1 and TRBJ2-1, with TRBD2 identical over 9 bases. Germline CDR1 reads DFQATT; CDR2 reads SNEGSKA (reference sequence). With 2 bases clipped from V and 8 bases from J, the junction kept 7 bases outside the gene matches. This CDR3 is built from 14 residues. The CDR3 loop is CSARLAGGPHEQFF. The CDR3 DNA is TGCAGTGCTAGATTGGCGGGAGGGCCGCATGAGCAGTTCTTC.

This clonotype was found many times. This chain connects TRBV5-8 to TRBJ1-2; D is perhaps TRBD1 (5 bases). This CDR3 contains 14 residues. V was trimmed by 3 bases and J by 7 bases, leaving 16 bases between them. Germline V CDR1 and CDR2: SGHTS, YDEGEE. The CDR3, as DNA: TGTGCCAGCAGCTGGCCCCGGGACGGTCGTGGCTACACCTTC. This codes for CASSWPRDGRGYTF.

The V call is TRBV20-1, the J call TRBJ2-6; the match to TRBD1 covers 8 bases. Germline V gene lookup returns CDR1 DFQATT and CDR2 SNEGSKA (reference sequence). This CDR3 comprises 15 residues. The junction had 4 bases not matched to a gene; V was cut back by 6 bases and J by 0 bases. The CDR3: CSAMDRASGANVLTF. CDR3 bases: TGCAGTGCGATGGACAGGGCCTCTGGGGCCAACGTCCTGACTTTC.

This clonotype was recorded many times. The chain uses TRBV27 and TRBJ2-3; 7 bases line up with TRBD1. Germline CDR1 and CDR2: MNHEY and SMNVEV (reference sequence). V was pared by 5 bases and J by 3 bases, with 5 bases of the junction left unmatched. CDR3 size: 14 residues. CDR3: CASSLRQGTDTQYF. Written as DNA, the CDR3 is TGTGCCAGCAGTCTAAGACAGGGTACAGATACGCAGTATTTT.

This clonotype came up a few times. The CDR3 DNA is TGTGCCAGCAGCTTAGGGGTTGGAGGGGACAATCAGCCCCAGCATTTT. It yields the protein CASSLGVGGDNQPQHF. This chain joins TRBV7-9 and TRBJ1-5; a weak D match, TRBD1 (5 bases). This CDR3 region has 16 residues. The germline gives CDR1 SEHNR, CDR2 FQNEAQ (reference sequence). V shed 1 base and J shed 3 bases, with 13 bases lying between them.

The table lists this clonotype with many counts. The chain combines TRBV6-5 with TRBJ2-1, with TRBD2 matching 9 bases. With 6 bases clipped from V and 8 bases from J, the junction kept 14 bases outside the gene matches. Germline CDR1 and CDR2: MNHEY and SVGAGI. The CDR3 is 16 amino acids. The CDR3 loop is CASSSRVAGVSDEQFF. As DNA, the CDR3 is TGTGCCAGCAGCTCCAGAGTAGCGGGAGTGAGCGATGAGCAGTTCTTC.

This clonotype showed up many times. The chain couples TRBV28 to TRBJ2-7; D may match TRBD1 or TRBD2 (5 bases each). Germline V gives CDR1 MDHEN, CDR2 SYDVKM. CDR3 size: 15 residues. Trimming cost V 3 bases and J 3 bases, with 15 bases left between them. CDR3 DNA sequence: TGTGCCAGCAGTTTTATTCGACAGAGGGTCTACGAGCAGTACTTC. Residues: CASSFIRQRVYEQYF.

This clonotype showed up many times. The chain is built from TRBV5-1 and TRBJ1-6; D is undetermined. Trimming took 3 bases from V and 8 from J, leaving 15 bases between them. This CDR3 is built from 15 residues. Germline CDR1 is SGHRS and CDR2 is YFSETQ. The CDR3 DNA reads as TGCGCCAGCAGCTCGAAGGATCTAAGAGATTCACCCCTCCACTTT. Its protein is CASSSKDLRDSPLHF.

This clonotype has at least ten counts. The V gene is TRBV12-3 or TRBV12-4, the J gene TRBJ1-6; tentative D call: TRBD1 (5 bases). This CDR3 is 14 amino acids long. The V end was cut by 4 bases, the J end by 14 bases, with 18 bases between. CDR3 region: CASSSEKSGTTLHF. The CDR3 DNA sequence: TGTGCCAGCAGTTCCGAAAAATCCGGGACCACCCTCCACTTT.

CDR3 nucleotides: TGTGCCAGCAGCCGACTAGCGTTATCCAAAAACATTCAGTACTTC. Amino acids: CASSRLALSKNIQYF. The genes are TRBV12-3 or TRBV12-4 and TRBJ2-4; 8 bases line up with TRBD2. V gave up 6 bases and J gave up 2 bases; unmatched junction bases: 6. CDR3 size: 15 residues.

This clonotype has ten or more counts. The chain employs TRBV7-9 and TRBJ1-2; D ambiguous. The CDR3 has 16 residues. Per germline, CDR1 SEHNR and CDR2 FQNEAQ (reference sequence). V lost 1 base and J lost 7, with 19 bases in between. For the CDR3, the DNA is TGTGCCAGCAGCTTAGAGCCTCTGCACGGGCTAGCTGGCTACACCTTC. Protein product: CASSLEPLHGLAGYTF. Supplemented by reference TRBV7-9 and TRBJ1-2, the full variable domain reads DTGVSQNPRHKITKRGQNVTFRCDPISEHNRLYWYRQTLGQGPEFLTYFQNEAQLEKSRLLSDRFSAERPKGSFSTLEIQRTEQGDSAMYLCASSLEPLHGLAGYTFGSGTRLTVV.

This clonotype was observed many times. V usage is TRBV11-3 and J usage is TRBJ1-6; D remains unclear. Trimming cost V 10 bases and J 1 base, with 8 bases left between them. The V gene's germline CDR1 is SGHNT and CDR2 YENEEA. The CDR3 covers 13 residues. As DNA, the CDR3 is TGTGCCACTCCAAGGTCCTATAATTCACCCCTCCACTTT. This codes for CATPRSYNSPLHF.

The chain couples TRBV20-1 to TRBJ2-3; D uncertain. With 5 bases removed from V and 1 base from J, the gap between germline ends came to 19 bases. The germline CDR1 and CDR2 sequences are DFQATT and SNEGSKA (reference sequence). This CDR3 is built from 16 residues. CDR3 nucleotides: TGCAGTGCTTTCCCGCCCCCTCAGCGTCGCACAGATACGCAGTATTTT. Its protein product is CSAFPPPQRRTDTQYF.

This clonotype has at least ten counts. The rearrangement uses TRBV9 and TRBJ2-3, with TRBD2 matching 8 bases. Per the germline V gene, CDR1 is SGDLS and CDR2 is YYNGEE. This CDR3 is built from 15 residues. V gave up 0 bases and J gave up 3 bases; unmatched junction bases: 3. CDR3 sequence: CASSVGGTRTDTQYF. In DNA form, the CDR3 reads TGTGCCAGCAGCGTAGGAGGGACTAGGACAGATACGCAGTATTTT.

V and J are TRBV6-1 and TRBJ2-2; D is possibly TRBD1 (5 bases). The CDR3 loop spans 14 amino acids. The V and J ends lost 7 bases and 3 bases respectively, with 12 bases between them. Germline CDR1 is MNHNS and CDR2 is SASEGT. CDR3 loop: CASTAQTDTGELFF. The CDR3 nucleotides read TGTGCCAGCACGGCGCAGACAGACACCGGGGAGCTGTTTTTT.

This clonotype was observed many times. The chain joins TRBV5-1 to TRBJ2-7; possibly TRBD1 for D (5 bases). This CDR3 spans 13 amino acids. Germline values: CDR1 SGHRS, CDR2 YFSETQ. Trimming stripped 4 bases from V and 3 bases from J, with 11 bases between. The DNA for the CDR3 is TGCGCCAGCAGCCAGGACAATCTCTACGAGCAGTACTTC. Its protein product is CASSQDNLYEQYF.

V and J are TRBV3-1 and TRBJ2-2, with no clear D. Germline-derived CDR1 and CDR2 are LGHDT and YNNKEL (reference sequence). This CDR3 comprises 15 residues. V was clipped by 8 bases and J by 5 bases, with 18 bases between them. CDR3: CASRSALAGTGELFF. The DNA of the CDR3 is TGTGCCAGCCGGAGCGCGCTCGCCGGTACCGGGGAGCTGTTTTTT.

This clonotype was counted ten times or more. The chain combines TRBV10-3 with TRBJ2-7; 8 positions agree with TRBD2. V shed 10 bases and J 3 bases; nucleotides not matched to a gene: 8. The CDR3 covers 13 residues. The germline V gene encodes CDR1 ENHRY and CDR2 SYGVKD. The CDR3 DNA reads TGTGCCACCACCTCCACTAGCGGCTACGAGCAGTACTTC. Translation gives CATTSTSGYEQYF.

This clonotype was recorded many times. V usage is TRBV20-1 and J usage is TRBJ1-1; TRBD1 matches 8 bases. Germline loops: CDR1 DFQATT, CDR2 SNEGSKA (reference sequence). V lost 6 bases to trimming and J lost 0 bases; unmatched junction nucleotides: 6. The CDR3 has 14 residues. The CDR3 nucleotides are TGCAGTGCCCCCCAGGGGGCATTGAACACTGAAGCTTTCTTT. Protein product: CSAPQGALNTEAFF.

This clonotype was recorded at least ten times. The chain joins TRBV27 to TRBJ1-2; 9 bases are a match to TRBD1. Germline CDR1 reads MNHEY; CDR2 reads SMNVEV (reference sequence). This CDR3 is built from 15 residues. V gave up 3 bases and J gave up 4 bases; unmatched junction bases: 6. CDR3 residues: CASSFVTGGAYGYTF. CDR3 bases: TGTGCCAGCAGTTTTGTGACAGGGGGTGCCTATGGCTACACCTTC.

This clonotype appeared many times. Because the CDR3's place on the DNA is in doubt, the DNA is left out and the CDR3 is given as listed by TCRdb. The V call is TRBV28, the J call TRBJ2-5. The CDR3 sequence runs 11 residues, both termini included. Germline values: CDR1 MDHEN, CDR2 SYDVKM. CDR3 protein: CASSFLETQYF.

The chain couples TRBV10-3 to TRBJ1-2, with 10 positions matching TRBD1. Trimming removed 0 bases from V and 2 bases from J; junction bases left unmatched: 3. The CDR3 contains 16 residues. Germline V gives CDR1 ENHRY, CDR2 SYGVKD. The CDR3 nucleotides are TGTGCCATCAGTGAGTCGACAGGGGGCGGAAACTATGGCTACACCTTC. Protein product: CAISESTGGGNYGYTF.

This clonotype occurred many times. This sequence joins TRBV28 and TRBJ2-1; 11 bases fit TRBD2. Germline V gene sequence: CDR1 MDHEN, CDR2 SYDVKM. V trimming: 6 bases; J trimming: 7 bases; junction bases outside the gene matches: 11. This CDR3 comprises 16 residues. CDR3 protein: CASRLPTSGSWNEQFF. The CDR3, as DNA: TGTGCCAGCAGACTTCCAACTAGCGGGAGTTGGAATGAGCAGTTCTTC.

In its sample, this clonotype was seen many times. This rearrangement joins TRBV7-8 to TRBJ2-2; 9 bases match TRBD1. Germline assignment: CDR1 SGHVS and CDR2 FQNEAQ. CDR3 size: 16 residues. Trimming cost V 3 bases and J 4 bases; bases outside gene matches: 6. In DNA form, the CDR3 reads TGTGCCAGCAGCTTGCCAACAGGGGGCCTCACCGGGGAGCTGTTTTTT. Translating it yields CASSLPTGGLTGELFF.

This clonotype came up many times. This rearrangement joins TRBV3-1 to TRBJ1-1; D remains unclear. Trimming removed 1 base from V and 4 bases from J, with 19 bases in between. In germline, CDR1 is LGHDT, CDR2 YNNKEL (reference sequence). The CDR3 has 17 residues. The CDR3 here is CASSQGSVGRVGTEAFF. The DNA of the CDR3 is TGTGCCAGCAGCCAAGGGTCGGTCGGTCGGGTGGGCACTGAAGCTTTCTTT.

Many counts were recorded for this clonotype. This chain links TRBV20-1 with TRBJ2-2; 13 bases line up with TRBD2. From germline, CDR1 is DFQATT and CDR2 SNEGSKA (reference sequence). Trimming removed 0 bases from V and 1 base from J; junction bases left unmatched: 2. There are 17 residues in the CDR3. In DNA, the CDR3 is TGCAGTGCTAGAGAACTAGCGGGAGGGGGGAACACCGGGGAGCTGTTTTTT. Translating gives CSARELAGGGNTGELFF.

At least ten counts were recorded for this clonotype. The chain combines TRBV11-2 with TRBJ1-2, with TRBD1 matching over 10 bases. CDR1 is SGHAT and CDR2 is FQNNGV in the germline V gene. J was trimmed by 4 bases and V by 3 bases; bases with no gene match: 5. CDR3 length: 15 residues. The CDR3 bases are TGTGCCAGCAGCTTGACAGGGGGCGCGGTCTATGGCTACACCTTC. Residues: CASSLTGGAVYGYTF.